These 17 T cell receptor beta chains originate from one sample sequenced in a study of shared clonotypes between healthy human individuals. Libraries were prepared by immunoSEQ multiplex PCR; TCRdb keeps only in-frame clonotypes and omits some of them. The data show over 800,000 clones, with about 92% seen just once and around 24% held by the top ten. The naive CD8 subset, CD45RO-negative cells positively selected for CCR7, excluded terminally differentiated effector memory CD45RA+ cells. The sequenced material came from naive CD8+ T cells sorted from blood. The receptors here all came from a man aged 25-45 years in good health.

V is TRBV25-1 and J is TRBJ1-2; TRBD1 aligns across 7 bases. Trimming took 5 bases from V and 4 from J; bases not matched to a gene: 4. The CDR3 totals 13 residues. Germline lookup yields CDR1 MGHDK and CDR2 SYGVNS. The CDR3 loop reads CASSSWDSYGYTF. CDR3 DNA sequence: TGTGCCAGCAGTTCCTGGGACAGCTATGGCTACACCTTC.

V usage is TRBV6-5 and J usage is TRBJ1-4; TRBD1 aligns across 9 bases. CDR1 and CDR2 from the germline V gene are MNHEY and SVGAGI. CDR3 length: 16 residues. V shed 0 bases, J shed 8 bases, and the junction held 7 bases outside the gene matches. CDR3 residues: CASSYSSGTGKEKLFF. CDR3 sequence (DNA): TGTGCCAGCAGTTACTCTTCCGGGACAGGGAAGGAAAAACTGTTTTTT.

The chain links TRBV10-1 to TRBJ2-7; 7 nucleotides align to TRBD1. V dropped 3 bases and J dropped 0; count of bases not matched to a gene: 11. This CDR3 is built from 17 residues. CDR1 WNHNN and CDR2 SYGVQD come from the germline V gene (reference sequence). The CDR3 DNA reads TGCGCCAGCAGTGATCGTCCCCAACAGGGGTACTCCTACGAGCAGTACTTC. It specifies CASSDRPQQGYSYEQYF.

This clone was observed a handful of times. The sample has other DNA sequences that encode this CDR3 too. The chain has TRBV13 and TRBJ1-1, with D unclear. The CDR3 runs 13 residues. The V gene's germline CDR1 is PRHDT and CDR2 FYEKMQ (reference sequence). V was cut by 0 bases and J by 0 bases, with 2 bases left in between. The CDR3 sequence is CASSLGVNTEAFF. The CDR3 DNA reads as TGTGCCAGCAGCTTAGGGGTGAACACTGAAGCTTTCTTT.

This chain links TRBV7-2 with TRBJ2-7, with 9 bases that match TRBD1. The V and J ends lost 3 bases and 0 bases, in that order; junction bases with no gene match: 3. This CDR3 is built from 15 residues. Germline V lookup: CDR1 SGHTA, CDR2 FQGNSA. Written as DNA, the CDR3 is TGTGCCAGCAGCTTCTGGACAGGGGACTCCTACGAGCAGTACTTC. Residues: CASSFWTGDSYEQYF. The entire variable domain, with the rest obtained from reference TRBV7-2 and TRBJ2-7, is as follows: GAGVSQSPSNKVTEKGKDVELRCDPISGHTALYWYRQSLGQGLEFLIYFQGNSAPDKSGLPSDRFSAERTGGSVSTLTIQRTQQEDSAVYLCASSFWTGDSYEQYFGPGTRLTVT.

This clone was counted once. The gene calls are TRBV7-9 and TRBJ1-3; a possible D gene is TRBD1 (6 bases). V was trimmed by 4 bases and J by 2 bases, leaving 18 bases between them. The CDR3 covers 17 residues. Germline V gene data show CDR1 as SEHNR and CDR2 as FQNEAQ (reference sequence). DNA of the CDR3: TGTGCCAGCAGCTCACAAACATCAGGGGTGGCTGGAAACACCATATATTTT. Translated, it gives CASSSQTSGVAGNTIYF.

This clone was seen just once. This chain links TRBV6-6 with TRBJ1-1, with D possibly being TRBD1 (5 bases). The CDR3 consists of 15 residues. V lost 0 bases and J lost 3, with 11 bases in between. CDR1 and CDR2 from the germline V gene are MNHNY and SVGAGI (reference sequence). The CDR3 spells CASSYSAQVDTEAFF. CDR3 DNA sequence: TGTGCCAGCAGTTACTCTGCACAGGTAGACACTGAAGCTTTCTTT.

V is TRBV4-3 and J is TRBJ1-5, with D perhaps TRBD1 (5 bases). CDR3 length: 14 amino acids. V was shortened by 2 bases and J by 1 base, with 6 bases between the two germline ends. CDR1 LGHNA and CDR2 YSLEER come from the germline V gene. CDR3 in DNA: TGCGCCAGCAGCCAAAGGGGAAGCAATCAGCCCCAGCATTTT. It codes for CASSQRGSNQPQHF.

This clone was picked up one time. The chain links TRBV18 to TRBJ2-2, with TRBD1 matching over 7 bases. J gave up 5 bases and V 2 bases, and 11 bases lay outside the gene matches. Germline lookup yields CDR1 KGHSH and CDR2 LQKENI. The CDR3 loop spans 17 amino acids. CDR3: CASSPRLGTDSTGELFF. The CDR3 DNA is TGTGCCAGCTCACCAAGACTTGGGACAGACTCTACCGGGGAGCTGTTTTTT. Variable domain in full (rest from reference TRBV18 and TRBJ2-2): NAGVMQNPRHLVRRRGQEARLRCSPMKGHSHVYWYRQLPEEGLKFMVYLQKENIIDESGMPKERFSAEFPKEGPSILRIQQVVRGDSAAYFCASSPRLGTDSTGELFFGEGSRLTVL.

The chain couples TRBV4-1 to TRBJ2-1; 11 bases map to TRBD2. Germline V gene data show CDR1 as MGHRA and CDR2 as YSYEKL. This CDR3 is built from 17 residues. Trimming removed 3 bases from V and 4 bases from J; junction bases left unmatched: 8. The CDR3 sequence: CASSHRTSGSLYNEQFF. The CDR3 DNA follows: TGCGCCAGCAGCCATAGGACTAGCGGGTCCCTTTACAATGAGCAGTTCTTC.

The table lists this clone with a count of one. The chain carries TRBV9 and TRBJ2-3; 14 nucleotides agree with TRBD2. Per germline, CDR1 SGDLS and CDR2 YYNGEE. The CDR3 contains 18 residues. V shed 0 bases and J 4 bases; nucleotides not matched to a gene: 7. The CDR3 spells CASSVDPGTSGSADTQYF. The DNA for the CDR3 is TGTGCCAGCAGCGTAGACCCCGGGACTAGCGGGAGTGCAGATACGCAGTATTTT.

The CDR3 loop is CASRVSTEAFF. The CDR3 bases are TGTGCCAGCAGGGTGTCCACTGAAGCTTTCTTT. The chain has TRBV6-5 and TRBJ1-1; D call uncertain. V was trimmed by 6 bases and J by 4 bases, leaving 6 bases between them. This CDR3 spans 11 amino acids. CDR1 and CDR2 (germline): MNHEY, SVGAGI.

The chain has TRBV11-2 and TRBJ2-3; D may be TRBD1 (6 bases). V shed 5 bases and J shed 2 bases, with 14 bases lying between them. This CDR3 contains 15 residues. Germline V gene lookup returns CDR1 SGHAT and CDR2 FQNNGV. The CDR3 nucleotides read TGTGCCAGCAGCGCTTCAGGGGCTGACACAGATACGCAGTATTTT. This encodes CASSASGADTDTQYF.

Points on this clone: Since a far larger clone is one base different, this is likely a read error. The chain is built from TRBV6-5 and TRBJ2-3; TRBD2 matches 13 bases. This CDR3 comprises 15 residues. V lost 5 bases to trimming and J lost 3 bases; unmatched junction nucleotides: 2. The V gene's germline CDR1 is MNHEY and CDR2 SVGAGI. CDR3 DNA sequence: TGTGCCAGCAGTAGGACTAGCGGGAGTACAGATACGCAGTATTTT. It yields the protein CASSRTSGSTDTQYF.

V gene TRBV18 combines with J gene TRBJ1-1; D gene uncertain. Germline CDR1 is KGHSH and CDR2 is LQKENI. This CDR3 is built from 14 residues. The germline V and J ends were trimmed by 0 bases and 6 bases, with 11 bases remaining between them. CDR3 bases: TGTGCCAGCTCACCACCGGGTTTCGCCTCTGAAGCTTTCTTT. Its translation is CASSPPGFASEAFF.

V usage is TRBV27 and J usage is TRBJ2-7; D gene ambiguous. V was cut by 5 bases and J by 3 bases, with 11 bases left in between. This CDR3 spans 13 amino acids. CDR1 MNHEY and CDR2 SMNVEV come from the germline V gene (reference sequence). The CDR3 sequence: CASSQDGYYEQYF. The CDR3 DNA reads TGTGCCAGCAGTCAGGACGGATACTACGAGCAGTACTTC.

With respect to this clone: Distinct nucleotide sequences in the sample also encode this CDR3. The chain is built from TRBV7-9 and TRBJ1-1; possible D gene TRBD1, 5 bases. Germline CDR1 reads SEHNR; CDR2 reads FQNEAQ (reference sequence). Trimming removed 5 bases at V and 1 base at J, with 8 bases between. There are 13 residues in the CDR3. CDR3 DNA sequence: TGTGCCAGCAGCCGTCAGGGGAACACTGAAGCTTTCTTT. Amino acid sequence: CASSRQGNTEAFF.